This TCR beta chain was obtained from a study of blood T cell repertoires in COVID-19 (dated by TCRdb to the early 2020s). Regarding the complete study: Collaborator samples came from the United States, Italy and Spain and covered acute and convalescent phases of COVID-19. Where available, HLA class I and class II types were taken from metadata supplied by the sample provider and were not determined by assay-based typing. The material from the prospective study consisted of cDNA or gDNA derived from T cells, B-cell-depleted T cells, or PBMCs. Subjects who had been exposed to COVID-19, were actively infected with it, or had recovered from it provided the deeply sampled blood TCRbeta repertoires that made up the dataset. Samples were obtained from the ongoing ImmuneRACE study (first 160 participants) and from over 1,000 subjects provided by 6 global collaborators. Sample metadata almost always included a de-identified subject ID, COVID-19 status, age in years and sex. The repertoires were released in a freely available public database intended as a resource for research on the immune response to SARS-CoV-2. Results the study describes overall, beyond this receptor: The amount of clinical and demographic metadata varied by source and participant and was provided uncurated.

In its sample, this clone was seen many times. It has no known antigen specificity. No much larger clonotype is one base removed from it; base qualities were not supplied. One collaborating source in Seattle enrolled patients while the patients were actively infected and followed the patients over time throughout the course of disease. The collaborating institutions used their own protocols to collect whole blood in K2EDTA tubes. For TCRbeta analysis, collaborator samples were shipped as frozen whole blood, as isolated PBMCs, or as DNA extracted from either sample type. The germline V end is reduced by 3 bases and the J end by 0 bases; junction bases left unmatched: 3. The CDR3 goes from the cysteine to the phenylalanine over 15 residues. Only the CDR3 region is kept as DNA, spanning 45 bases read in frame from base 1. From the germline V gene, CDR1 is SGHRS and CDR2 is YFSETQ. The immunoSEQ Assay, a bias-controlled multiplex PCR, was used to amplify TCRbeta CDR3 regions from genomic DNA. As for the authors' bioinformatics: The number of nucleated cells in each sample was estimated from the amplification of reference gene primers within the assay. Sequence reads were collapsed and filtered to measure the absolute abundance of every unique TCRbeta CDR3 rearrangement. For each sample, productive Simpson clonality was calculated as the square root of Simpson's diversity index across productive rearrangements. What TCRdb holds here is the immuneACCESS table cut down to in-frame rearrangements. Part of the clones is not present; checked against another copy, under half of the missing clones reflect an unresolved V gene, and the others are unexplained. V and J calls and clone size are given by that table; D and trimming were obtained from the DNA. The sample table lists under 200,000 clones, approximately 84% of them with a count of one. 2.5% to 3% of the sample belongs to the ten largest clones.

Sequences were obtained from peripheral blood. Here the chain combines TRBV5-1 and TRBJ1-3, with 7 middle bases fitting TRBD1. The receptor's source is a woman of 80 years or more with COVID-19, enrolled during active disease. The DNA sequence follows: TGCGCCAGCAGCTCAGGGACAGACTCTGGAAACACCATATATTTT. Translated, it gives CASSSGTDSGNTIYF.